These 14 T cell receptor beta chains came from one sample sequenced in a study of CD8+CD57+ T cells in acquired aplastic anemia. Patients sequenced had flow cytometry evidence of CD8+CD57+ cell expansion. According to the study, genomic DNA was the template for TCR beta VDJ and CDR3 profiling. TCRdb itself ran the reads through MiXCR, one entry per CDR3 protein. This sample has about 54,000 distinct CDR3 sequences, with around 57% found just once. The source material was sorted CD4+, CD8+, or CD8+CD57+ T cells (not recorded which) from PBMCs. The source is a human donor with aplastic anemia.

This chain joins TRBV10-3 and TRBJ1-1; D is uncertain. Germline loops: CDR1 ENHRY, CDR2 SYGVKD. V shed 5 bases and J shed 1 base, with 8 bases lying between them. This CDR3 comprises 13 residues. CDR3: CAISYFGNTEAFF. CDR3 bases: TGTGCCATCAGTTATTTCGGGAACACTGAAGCTTTCTTT.

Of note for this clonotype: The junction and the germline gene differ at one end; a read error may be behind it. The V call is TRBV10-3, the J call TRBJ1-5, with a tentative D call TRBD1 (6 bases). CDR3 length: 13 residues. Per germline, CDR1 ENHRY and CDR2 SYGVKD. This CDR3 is CASSEGGSQPQHF. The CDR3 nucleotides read TGTGCCAGCAGTGAAGGGGGGAGTCAGCCCCAGCATTTT.

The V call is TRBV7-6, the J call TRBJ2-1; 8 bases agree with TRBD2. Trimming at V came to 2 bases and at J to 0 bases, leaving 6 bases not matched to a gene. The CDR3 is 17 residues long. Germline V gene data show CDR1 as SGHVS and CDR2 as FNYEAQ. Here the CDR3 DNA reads TGTGCCAGCAGCTTATCAGGCGGGGGGAGCTCCTACAATGAGCAGTTCTTC. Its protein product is CASSLSGGGSSYNEQFF.

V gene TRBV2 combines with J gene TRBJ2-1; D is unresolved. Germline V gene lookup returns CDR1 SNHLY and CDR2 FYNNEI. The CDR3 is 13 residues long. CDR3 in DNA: TGTGCAGTAAGAGGTGGGTCCTACAATGAGCAGTTCTTC. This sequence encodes CAVRGGSYNEQFF.

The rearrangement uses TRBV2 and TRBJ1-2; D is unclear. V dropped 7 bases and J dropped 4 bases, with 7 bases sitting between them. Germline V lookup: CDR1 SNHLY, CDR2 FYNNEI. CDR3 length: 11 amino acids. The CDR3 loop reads CASIGIYGYTF. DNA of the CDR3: TGTGCCAGCATTGGGATCTATGGCTACACCTTC.

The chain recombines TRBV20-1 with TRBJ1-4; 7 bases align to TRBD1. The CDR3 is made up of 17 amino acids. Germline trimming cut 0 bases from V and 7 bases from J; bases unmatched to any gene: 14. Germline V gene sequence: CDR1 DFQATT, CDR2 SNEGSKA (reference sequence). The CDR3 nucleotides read TGCAGTGCTAGAGAGCAGCCTTGGGACAGTTCTGGTGAAAAACTGTTTTTT. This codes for CSAREQPWDSSGEKLFF.

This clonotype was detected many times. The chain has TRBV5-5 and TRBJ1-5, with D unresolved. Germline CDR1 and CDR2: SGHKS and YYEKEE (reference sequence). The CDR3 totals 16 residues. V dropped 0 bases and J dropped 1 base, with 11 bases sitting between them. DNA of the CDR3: TGTGCCAGCAGCTTGGAATCGGGTGAAAGCAATCAGCCCCAGCATTTT. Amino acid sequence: CASSLESGESNQPQHF.

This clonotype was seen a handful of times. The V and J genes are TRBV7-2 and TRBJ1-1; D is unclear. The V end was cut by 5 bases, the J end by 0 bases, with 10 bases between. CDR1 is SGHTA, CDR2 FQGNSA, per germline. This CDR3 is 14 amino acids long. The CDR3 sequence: CASSPGVMNTEAFF. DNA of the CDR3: TGTGCCAGCAGCCCCGGGGTCATGAACACTGAAGCTTTCTTT.

The CDR3 region has the DNA TGTGCCAGCAGTCGGGACTCCCTGGGTCAGCCCCAGCATTTT. It encodes CASSRDSLGQPQHF. The chain uses TRBV6-1 and TRBJ1-5; D perhaps matches TRBD1 (5 bases). The CDR3 is 14 residues long. Germline V lookup: CDR1 MNHNS, CDR2 SASEGT. Trimming pared 5 bases from V and 6 bases from J, leaving 14 bases between.

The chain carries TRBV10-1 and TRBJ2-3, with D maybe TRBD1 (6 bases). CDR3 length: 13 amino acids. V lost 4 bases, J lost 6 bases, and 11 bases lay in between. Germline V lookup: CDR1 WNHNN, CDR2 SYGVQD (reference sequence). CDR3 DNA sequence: TGCGCCAGCAGTGCGGCAGGGGTTGATACGCAGTATTTT. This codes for CASSAAGVDTQYF.

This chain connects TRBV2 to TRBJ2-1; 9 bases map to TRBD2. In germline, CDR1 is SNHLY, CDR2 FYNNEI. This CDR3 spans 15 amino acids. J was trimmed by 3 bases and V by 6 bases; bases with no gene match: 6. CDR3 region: CASRVGTSIYNEQFF. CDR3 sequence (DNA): TGTGCCAGCAGGGTCGGGACTAGCATCTACAATGAGCAGTTCTTC.

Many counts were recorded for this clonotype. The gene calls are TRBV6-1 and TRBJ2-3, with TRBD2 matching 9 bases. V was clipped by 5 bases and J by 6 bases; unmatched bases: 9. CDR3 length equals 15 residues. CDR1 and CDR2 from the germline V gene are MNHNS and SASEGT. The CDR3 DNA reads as TGTGCCAGCAGTACCCAGACTAGCGGCCACGATACGCAGTATTTT. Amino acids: CASSTQTSGHDTQYF.

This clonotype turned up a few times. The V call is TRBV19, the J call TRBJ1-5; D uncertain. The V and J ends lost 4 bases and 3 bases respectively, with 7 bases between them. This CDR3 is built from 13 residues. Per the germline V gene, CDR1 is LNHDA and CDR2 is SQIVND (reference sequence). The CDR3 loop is CASSSEINQPQHF. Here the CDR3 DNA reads TGTGCCAGTAGTAGCGAAATCAATCAGCCCCAGCATTTT.

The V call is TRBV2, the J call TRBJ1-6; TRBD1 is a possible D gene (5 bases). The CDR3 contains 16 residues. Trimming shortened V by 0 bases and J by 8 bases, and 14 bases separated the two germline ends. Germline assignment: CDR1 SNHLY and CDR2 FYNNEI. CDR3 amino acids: CASSEALWGKDSPLHF. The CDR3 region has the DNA TGTGCCAGCAGTGAAGCGCTGTGGGGGAAGGATTCACCCCTCCACTTT.